Described below is a single T cell receptor beta chain sequence and its context. The data were taken from a study of cytotoxic CD8 clonotypes in ibrutinib-treated CLL. Background on the study: Mean values per sample were a few hundred thousand productive templates and about 94,000 productive rearrangements.

V gave up 3 bases and J gave up 8 bases; unmatched junction bases: 5. This CDR3 spans 15 amino acids. Germline V gene sequence: CDR1 KGHSH, CDR2 LQKENI. The protocol was immunoSEQ multiplex PCR, while the TCRdb copy is restricted to in-frame clones and leaves out a portion. The sample yields approximately 130,000 clones, around four fifths seen once. The genes are TRBV18 and TRBJ1-6; 9 bases align to TRBD1. The source of this sequence is a human donor with chronic lymphocytic leukemia. The material sequenced was PBMCs, taken after 24 months of ibrutinib treatment. CDR3 sequence: CASSPRTGEDSPLHF. In nucleotides, the CDR3 is TGTGCCAGCTCACCTCGGACAGGGGAGGATTCACCCCTCCACTTT.